Below are 5 T cell receptor beta chains sequenced from a single sample in a study of CD8 T cells in ankylosing spondylitis. The study, taken as a whole, reports: A TCR beta motif of seven or eight highly homologous variants appeared characteristic of ankylosing spondylitis blood.

The antigens these receptors bind are not known. TCRdb called the 5' RACE reads again in MiXCR, with one record for every CDR3 protein. The profile shows some 800,000 distinct CDR3 sequences, approximately 10% of them singletons. Source material: blood, either unsorted or a sorted T cell fraction (not recorded which). These TCRs come from a male donor with ankylosing spondylitis.

Written as DNA, the CDR3 is TGTGCCAGCAGGCCGACAGCTCTCTATAGCAATCAGCCCCAGCATTTT. It encodes CASRPTALYSNQPQHF. The chain employs TRBV6-1 and TRBJ1-5, with D possibly matching TRBD1 (5 bases). Deletions cut 6 bases from V and 0 bases from J, with 15 bases between. Germline CDR1 is MNHNS and CDR2 is SASEGT. There are 16 residues in the CDR3.

J is TRBJ1-1 and V is TRBV12-3 or TRBV12-4, with a possible D match to TRBD1 (6 bases). CDR3 length: 16 amino acids. With 2 bases removed from V and 1 base from J, the gap between germline ends came to 14 bases. The CDR3 sequence is CASSLFGGAGNTEAFF. Here the CDR3 DNA reads TGTGCCAGCAGTTTATTTGGGGGCGCCGGGAACACTGAAGCTTTCTTT.

This clonotype was observed many times. The rearrangement uses TRBV12-3 or TRBV12-4 and TRBJ2-1; TRBD2 might be the D (6 bases). This CDR3 is 13 amino acids long. Trimming pared 5 bases from V and 12 bases from J, leaving 17 bases between. The CDR3 DNA reads as TGTGCCAGCAGTCTACTAGCACAATCGGGGCAGTTCTTC. This translates into CASSLLAQSGQFF.

Here the CDR3 reads CASSYVGGTEAFF. Here the CDR3 DNA reads TGTGCCAGCAGTTACGTGGGTGGCACTGAAGCTTTCTTT. The V and J genes are TRBV6-2 or TRBV6-3 and TRBJ1-1; D is unclear. CDR3 length: 13 residues. V shed 2 bases and J shed 4 bases, with 8 bases lying between them. Germline V gene sequence: CDR1 MNHEY, CDR2 SVGEGT.

This clonotype has a handful of counts. The genes are TRBV7-9 and TRBJ2-1; no clear D. V lost 5 bases to trimming and J lost 9 bases, with 20 bases between them. The CDR3 sequence is 15 residues long. Germline CDR1 reads SEHNR; CDR2 reads FQNEAQ (reference sequence). The CDR3 DNA follows: TGTGCCAGCAGCCCCCTAGAGTTAGGGATGGGTGAGCAGTTCTTC. Its translation is CASSPLELGMGEQFF.